The 19 T cell receptor beta chains reported below all come from one sample, sequenced in a study of T-cell memory formation after mild COVID-19. TCRdb redid the calling of the 5' RACE reads with MiXCR, one entry per CDR3 protein. Here the sample spans about 410,000 distinct CDR3 sequences, roughly 18% being singletons. Source material: PBMCs or a T cell subset sorted from them (not recorded which). The receptors derive from a man aged 18 to 30 who had mild COVID-19 (a few samples of this study predate the infection). Cell type and time point are not known.

This clonotype appeared a few times. The chain links TRBV5-1 to TRBJ2-3; possibly TRBD1 or TRBD2 for D (5 bases each). Per the germline V gene, CDR1 is SGHRS and CDR2 is YFSETQ. The V end was cut by 5 bases, the J end by 2 bases, with 9 bases between. CDR3 length: 13 residues. The CDR3 sequence: CASRGTDTDTQYF. The DNA for the CDR3 is TGCGCCAGCAGAGGGACGGACACAGATACGCAGTATTTT.

This clonotype showed up just a few times. V gene TRBV4-1 combines with J gene TRBJ1-1, with unresolved D. V was shortened by 1 base and J by 5 bases, with 17 bases between the two germline ends. Germline V gene lookup returns CDR1 MGHRA and CDR2 YSYEKL. This CDR3 region has 16 residues. The CDR3 loop is CASSQGSRPGGTEAFF. CDR3 sequence (DNA): TGCGCCAGCAGCCAAGGATCCCGTCCCGGCGGGACTGAAGCTTTCTTT.

This clonotype came up many times. This chain joins TRBV7-3 and TRBJ2-1; the D gene is possibly TRBD1 (6 bases). The length of the CDR3 is 14 residues. Trimming pared 4 bases from V and 5 bases from J, leaving 12 bases between. Per germline, CDR1 SGHTA and CDR2 FQGTGA. CDR3: CASSSGVTNNEQFF. The CDR3 DNA reads TGTGCCAGCAGCTCAGGGGTCACCAACAATGAGCAGTTCTTC.

The sample holds a few counts of this clonotype. V is TRBV5-1 and J is TRBJ1-1; D may be TRBD1 (5 bases). The V end was cut by 0 bases, the J end by 3 bases, with 9 bases between. Per the germline V gene, CDR1 is SGHRS and CDR2 is YFSETQ. The length of the CDR3 is 14 residues. CDR3 protein: CASSLDGGDTEAFF. The CDR3 DNA sequence: TGCGCCAGCAGCTTGGATGGGGGGGACACTGAAGCTTTCTTT.

This clonotype was seen more than once but under ten times. The chain is built from TRBV11-2 and TRBJ2-4; perhaps TRBD1 as D (6 bases). V was pared by 9 bases and J by 0 bases, with 9 bases between. CDR3 length: 13 amino acids. Germline loops: CDR1 SGHAT, CDR2 FQNNGV. The CDR3 nucleotides are TGTGCCAGTGGACAGCTAGCCAAAAACATTCAGTACTTC. It encodes CASGQLAKNIQYF.

The gene calls are TRBV5-1 and TRBJ1-4; the match to TRBD1 covers 8 bases. Unmatched junction bases numbered 4, after V lost 0 bases and J lost 3 bases. Germline lookup yields CDR1 SGHRS and CDR2 YFSETQ. This CDR3 spans 16 amino acids. CDR3 DNA: TGCGCCAGCAGCTTGGCCTTGACAGGGGCTAATGAAAAACTGTTTTTT. Its translation: CASSLALTGANEKLFF.

This chain connects TRBV5-1 to TRBJ2-3; D perhaps matches TRBD2 (6 bases). The V gene lost 3 bases and the J gene lost 9 bases, with 20 bases spanning the gap. Germline CDR1 SGHRS, CDR2 YFSETQ. This CDR3 has 15 residues. The CDR3 sequence is CASSSGTPTTPTQYF. DNA of the CDR3: TGCGCCAGCAGCTCCGGGACTCCCACAACCCCCACGCAGTATTTT.

For the CDR3, the DNA is TGTGCCAGCAGTGCGGGGGGACCCACAGATACGCAGTATTTT. Amino acid sequence: CASSAGGPTDTQYF. The gene calls are TRBV2 and TRBJ2-3, with 7 bases identical to TRBD2. With 4 bases clipped from V and 2 bases from J, the junction kept 3 bases outside the gene matches. The germline CDR1 and CDR2 sequences are SNHLY and FYNNEI. The CDR3 sequence is 14 residues long.

This clonotype has just a few counts. The V and J genes are TRBV6-2 or TRBV6-3 and TRBJ2-2, with D perhaps being TRBD1 or TRBD2 (5 bases each). Trimming took 2 bases from V and 13 from J, leaving 14 bases between them. Germline CDR1 is MNHEY and CDR2 is SVGEGT. This CDR3 spans 13 amino acids. The CDR3 sequence is CASSYPPGQRLFF. The CDR3 DNA is TGTGCCAGCAGTTACCCCCCGGGGCAGCGGCTGTTTTTT.

The chain combines TRBV20-1 with TRBJ1-5; TRBD1 agrees at 11 bases. Germline V gives CDR1 DFQATT, CDR2 SNEGSKA (reference sequence). The junction had 4 bases not matched to a gene; V was cut back by 6 bases and J by 6 bases. The CDR3 extends over 13 amino acids. CDR3 residues: CSARTGGGQPQHF. CDR3 DNA sequence: TGCAGTGCCCGGACAGGGGGCGGTCAGCCCCAGCATTTT.

The chain uses TRBV29-1 and TRBJ2-3; D may be TRBD1 (6 bases). Germline V gene data show CDR1 as SQVTM and CDR2 as ANQGSEA. The CDR3 spans 14 residues. V gave up 5 bases and J gave up 2 bases, with 14 bases separating them. In DNA form, the CDR3 reads TGCAGCGTTCGTCCAGGGGTAAACACAGATACGCAGTATTTT. Translated, it gives CSVRPGVNTDTQYF.

The chain is built from TRBV5-1 and TRBJ1-3; D remains ambiguous. Germline CDR1 SGHRS, CDR2 YFSETQ. With 1 base removed from V and 0 bases from J, the gap between germline ends came to 14 bases. This CDR3 is built from 17 residues. CDR3 bases: TGCGCCAGCAGCTTGTCTTATCTCGGGAGCTCTGGAAACACCATATATTTT. Translation gives CASSLSYLGSSGNTIYF.

The V call is TRBV6-2 or TRBV6-3, the J call TRBJ2-1; 12 nucleotides match TRBD2. The CDR3 has 17 residues. Germline V CDR1 and CDR2: MNHEY, SVGEGT. The trim removed 0 bases at V and 6 bases at J, leaving 6 bases unmatched. As DNA, the CDR3 is TGTGCCAGCAGTTACTCTACTAGCGGGGGGTTCGGCAATGAGCAGTTCTTC. It yields the protein CASSYSTSGGFGNEQFF.

This clonotype was detected only a few times. The chain has TRBV7-2 and TRBJ2-5, with 9 bases fitting TRBD1. CDR3 size: 16 residues. The V and J ends lost 5 bases and 2 bases, in that order; junction bases with no gene match: 9. From germline, CDR1 is SGHTA and CDR2 FQGNSA. CDR3 loop: CASSPWGQGIQETQYF. CDR3 DNA sequence: TGTGCCAGCAGCCCTTGGGGACAGGGTATTCAAGAGACCCAGTACTTC.

This clonotype was picked up a small number of times. J is TRBJ2-7 and V is TRBV15, with 10 bases fitting TRBD1. Trimming at V came to 3 bases and at J to 3 bases, leaving 2 bases not matched to a gene. Germline loops: CDR1 LNHNV, CDR2 YYDKDF (reference sequence). The CDR3 is 14 amino acids. CDR3: CATSSRDRGYEQYF. DNA for the CDR3: TGTGCCACCAGCAGCCGGGACAGGGGCTACGAGCAGTACTTC.

The chain employs TRBV29-1 and TRBJ1-3, with D tentatively TRBD1 (6 bases). V was pared by 0 bases and J by 0 bases, with 12 bases between. The CDR3 spans 16 residues. The germline V gene has CDR1 SQVTM and CDR2 ANQGSEA. CDR3 sequence reads: CSVEDGTLSSGNTIYF. The CDR3 coding sequence is TGCAGCGTTGAAGATGGGACATTGAGCTCTGGAAACACCATATATTTT.

This clonotype was observed a single time. V and J are TRBV12-3 or TRBV12-4 and TRBJ2-2; D is ambiguous. Trimming left V 6 bases short and J 5 bases short, with 10 bases between. The CDR3 sequence is 13 residues long. For the CDR3, the DNA is TGTGCCAGCAGCCGCCTCGGAACCGGGGAGCTGTTTTTT. Amino acids: CASSRLGTGELFF.

In its sample, this clonotype was seen a few times. V gene TRBV5-5 combines with J gene TRBJ1-1; D not certain. Per germline, CDR1 SGHKS and CDR2 YYEKEE (reference sequence). This CDR3 is 13 amino acids long. Trimming left V 7 bases short and J 0 bases short, with 10 bases between. The CDR3 sequence is CASGARMNTEAFF. The CDR3 nucleotides read TGTGCCAGCGGTGCAAGGATGAACACTGAAGCTTTCTTT.

This clonotype was seen a few times. The CDR3 protein is CASSLDRTNEQFF. Here the CDR3 DNA reads TGTGCCAGCAGCTTAGATCGTACCAATGAGCAGTTCTTC. V gene TRBV11-2 combines with J gene TRBJ2-1; no definite D call. This CDR3 has 13 residues. Looked up from germline, CDR1 is SGHAT and CDR2 is FQNNGV. Trimming took 0 bases from V and 6 from J, leaving 6 bases between them.